This is a list of T cell receptor beta chains from one sample in a study of T cell changes during pregnancy in multiple sclerosis. The assay was immunoSEQ multiplex PCR, and TCRdb's table has in-frame clones only and misses some. The sample yields fewer than 50,000 clones, around 93% seen once. Material: CD8+ T cells from peripheral blood mononuclear cells, obtained in the first trimester of pregnancy. The receptors here all came from a female donor with multiple sclerosis, enrolled in a pregnancy study. CDR3s include the opening cysteine and the closing phenylalanine or tryptophan. The D gene is left open where the match is weak. Where a row states a size, it is once, few, many or the class of an expanded clone; other rows omit it.

j_call v_call clone_size d_call cdr3_nt cdr3_aa
TRBJ2-1 TRBV5-1 NA TRBD2 TGCGCCAGCAGCCCCATAGCGGGAGGATACAATGAGCAGTTCTTC CASSPIAGGYNEQFF
TRBJ2-7 TRBV11-2 NA TRBD1 TGTGCCAGCAGCCCCTGGGGAGCGGCAGGGGGCTTCTACGAGCAGTACTTC CASSPWGAAGGFYEQYF
TRBJ1-1 TRBV7-2 NA NA TGTGCCAGCAGCTATACAGGGACTGAAGCTTTCTTT CASSYTGTEAFF
TRBJ2-5 TRBV2 once TRBD2 TGTGCCAGCAGTGCAGGGCTAGCGGGAGCAGGTGGGGAGACCCAGTACTTC CASSAGLAGAGGETQYF
TRBJ1-1 TRBV5-4 NA NA TGTGCCAGCAGCTTGAACTACCGTCTAGAAGCTTTCTTT CASSLNYRLEAFF
TRBJ1-1 TRBV5-1 NA NA TGCGCCAGCAGCTTGGCCCCAGGGCTCATGAACACTGAAGCTTTCTTT CASSLAPGLMNTEAFF
TRBJ2-7 TRBV19 NA TRBD1 TGTGCCAGTAGCCCGACAGGGGCCGCCTACGAGCAGTACTTC CASSPTGAAYEQYF
TRBJ2-7 TRBV28 once TRBD2 TGTGCCAGCAGCCACTCGCGGGGGGGAAAATCGCCCTACGAGCAGTACTTC CASSHSRGGKSPYEQYF
TRBJ2-7 TRBV27 NA NA TGTGCCAGCAGTTCCGTAGGCCGGGGGCAGTACTTC CASSSVGRGQYF
TRBJ1-1 TRBV29-1 NA NA TGCAGCGTTGTGGGCGGGGTCGAGGGAAATGCTTTCTTT CSVVGGVEGNAFF
TRBJ2-1 TRBV14 NA TRBD2 TGTGCCAGCAGCCCTTCCCGTGCGACTAGCGGGAGGTGGAGTGTTGACAATGAGCAGTTCTTC CASSPSRATSGRWSVDNEQFF
TRBJ1-3 TRBV5-5 NA NA TGTGCCAGCAGCTTCGACAGCGGAAACACCATATATTTT CASSFDSGNTIYF
TRBJ2-7 TRBV7-2 NA NA TGTGCCAGCAGCTTCCCTGTAAGTCGGACACCAAGGGGGTACGAGCAGTACTTC CASSFPVSRTPRGYEQYF
TRBJ2-5 TRBV9 NA TRBD1 TGTGCCAGCAGCGTAGGTCACAGGGGGCTTATAGAGACCCAGTACTTC CASSVGHRGLIETQYF